This TCR beta chain stems from a study of blood T cell repertoires in COVID-19. Study details: Spain, Italy and the United States supplied samples that represented acute and convalescent COVID-19. PBMCs, B-cell-depleted T cells, or T cells provided the cDNA or gDNA that made up the material.

The CDR3 extends over 14 amino acids. Germline CDR1 and CDR2: LNHDA and SQIVND (reference sequence). The trim removed 7 bases at V and 4 bases at J, leaving 7 bases unmatched. Original processing methods: Estimates of nucleated cell counts were drawn from the amplification of reference gene primers. Libraries were prepared by immunoSEQ multiplex PCR; TCRdb keeps only in-frame clonotypes and omits some of them. V and J calls and clone size are those listed in that table; D and trimming were worked out from the DNA. The data show 390,000 or so clones, with nearly 90% seen just once and 6.5% held by the top ten.

Specimen: peripheral blood. The chain links TRBV19 to TRBJ2-1, with 7 nucleotides matching TRBD2. The TCR sequence derives from a man between 18 and 35 years old with active or convalescent COVID-19. The CDR3 nucleotides are TGTGCCAGTACCTTAGGGACTACTTACAATGAGCAGTTCTTC. Its protein is CASTLGTTYNEQFF.